The sequence of this T cell receptor (beta chain) was determined in a study of blood T cell repertoires in COVID-19 (TCRdb year 2020). For the wider study: The collaborator samples originated in the United States, Italy and Spain and spanned the acute and convalescent phases of COVID-19. The prospective study material was composed of cDNA or gDNA derived from T cells, B-cell-depleted T cells, or PBMCs. Subjects who had been exposed to COVID-19, were actively infected with it, or had recovered from it provided the deeply sampled blood TCRbeta repertoires that made up the dataset. The repertoires were released in a freely available public database meant as a resource for research on the immune response to SARS-CoV-2. Samples were obtained from the ongoing ImmuneRACE study (first 160 participants) and from approximately 1,200 subjects provided by 6 global collaborators. The sample metadata nearly always contained a de-identified subject ID, COVID-19 status, age in years and sex. HLA class I and class II types, where available, came from metadata supplied by the sample provider rather than from assay-based typing. Study-wide findings and limitations: Clinical and demographic metadata were provided uncurated, with the amount varying by source and participant.

Measured from the cysteine to the phenylalanine, the CDR3 is 17 residues long. The kept DNA is CDR3 alone, 51 bases in frame from the first base. CDR1 MDHEN and CDR2 SYDVKM were looked up in the germline V gene. The V end loses 3 bases and the J end loses 1 base, and a stretch of 16 bases separates them. TCRbeta CDR3 regions were amplified from genomic DNA by means of the immunoSEQ Assay, a bias-controlled multiplex PCR. Per the original workflow: The number of nucleated cells in each sample was estimated from the amplification of reference gene primers within the assay. To quantify the absolute abundance of each unique TCRbeta CDR3 rearrangement, sequence reads were collapsed and filtered. For each sample, productive Simpson clonality was calculated as the square root of Simpson's diversity index over productive rearrangements. As stored in TCRdb, this immuneACCESS dataset retains in-frame rearrangements with V and J assigned. A fraction of the clones does not appear; measured against another copy, unresolved V genes explain less than half of the discrepancy, and the remainder lacks a known reason. D and trimming come from the DNA, and the V and J calls and clone size come from that table. In this sample the table shows some 350,000 clones, over 70% of which occur a single time. The ten top clones hold approximately 3.1% of the sample.

Details on this clone: Its antigen is unknown. No much larger clonotype is one base removed from it; base qualities were not supplied.

Collaborating institutions collected whole blood in K2EDTA tubes following their own protocols. Collaborator samples were shipped for TCRbeta analysis as frozen whole blood, isolated PBMCs, or DNA extracted from either sample type. The sequencing sample was made of peripheral blood. The TCR originated in a man aged 25-40 years with active or convalescent COVID-19. The chain joins TRBV28 to TRBJ2-1; possibly the D gene is TRBD2, per 7 matching bases. The CDR3 corresponds to CASSFGGDIRSYNEQFF. The DNA is TGTGCCAGCAGTTTTGGGGGGGACATCCGTTCCTACAATGAGCAGTTCTTC.